What follows describes a single T cell receptor (beta chain). Its antigen is unidentified. This entry is derived from a study of cytomegalovirus exposure and HLA in healthy donors. Whole-study results and caveats: High sensitivity and specificity were reportedly achieved when the classifier diagnosed cytomegalovirus status.

There are 15 residues in the CDR3. V was trimmed by 3 bases and J by 14 bases, leaving 20 bases between them. Per germline, CDR1 KGHSH and CDR2 LQKENI. The protocol was immunoSEQ multiplex PCR, while the TCRdb copy is restricted to in-frame clones and leaves out a portion. Among approximately 120,000 clones, approximately 92% were seen once, and the ten largest hold 1.1%. This sequence joins TRBV18 and TRBJ1-6, with D unresolved. This receptor was taken from a woman younger than 30 in good health and CMV-seronegative. The specimen was PBMCs. CDR3 nucleotides: TGTGCCAGCTCACCGGGCCAGCTGGAGGGAGGAGCCCTCCACTTT. The encoded protein is CASSPGQLEGGALHF.